This T cell receptor beta chain derives from a study of blood T cell repertoires in COVID-19. Study context: Researchers got acute and convalescent COVID-19 samples from the United States, Italy and Spain.

Using immunoSEQ multiplex PCR, the repertoire was profiled, and TCRdb retains in-frame clones only, with some absent. The table shows about 140,000 clones, with 75% to 80% occurring only once. Material for sequencing was PBMCs or T cells enriched from blood (not recorded which). This sequence was found in a woman aged 45-59 years who had recovered from COVID-19.

CDR3: CASSWQEAGSPLHF. As DNA, the CDR3 is TGTGCCAGCAGCTGGCAGGAGGCGGGTTCACCCCTCCACTTT. The chain combines TRBV5-8 with TRBJ1-6, with unresolved D. Per germline, CDR1 SGHTS and CDR2 YDEGEE. The ends were cut back, 3 bases at V and 9 bases at J, with 13 bases in the middle. CDR3 length: 14 amino acids. The whole variable domain, filled in from reference TRBV5-8 and TRBJ1-6, reads EAGVTQSPTHLIKTRGQQATLRCSPISGHTSVYWYQQALGLGLQFLLWYDEGEERNRGNFPPRFSGRQFPNYSSELNVNALELEDSALYLCASSWQEAGSPLHFGNGTRLTVT.